This T cell receptor (beta chain) appears in the sequencing data of a study of cytotoxic CD8 clonotypes in ibrutinib-treated CLL. This clone was recorded once. Clones were sequenced by immunoSEQ multiplex PCR, and TCRdb holds only the in-frame ones, with some missing. The table includes approximately 200,000 clones, over 60% detected once. V was trimmed by 1 base and J by 7 bases, leaving 9 bases between them. The CDR3 sequence is 13 residues long. CDR1 is SGHRS and CDR2 is YFSETQ in the germline V gene. This chain links TRBV5-1 with TRBJ2-1; no clear D gene. The sample in question was PBMCs, obtained after 24 months of ibrutinib treatment. This TCR derives from a human donor with chronic lymphocytic leukemia. CDR3 residues: CASSLTLGNEQFF. Written as DNA, the CDR3 is TGCGCCAGCAGCTTGACTCTAGGGAATGAGCAGTTCTTC.